The source of this T cell receptor beta chain is a study of blood T cell repertoires in COVID-19. V dropped 5 bases and J dropped 6; count of bases not matched to a gene: 9. This CDR3 region has 16 residues. Per germline, CDR1 MNHEY and CDR2 SMNVEV (reference sequence). TCRdb's copy holds only in-frame clones and misses some; the assay was immunoSEQ multiplex PCR. The sample records about 210,000 clones, 82% being singletons. Material: peripheral blood. The TCR comes from a woman aged 60-70 years with COVID-19, enrolled during active disease. The chain has TRBV27 and TRBJ2-1; 11 nucleotides line up with TRBD2. The CDR3, as DNA: TGTGCCAGCAGTCCACTAGCGGGGGTGGCCCGCAATGAGCAGTTCTTC. Its protein is CASSPLAGVARNEQFF.